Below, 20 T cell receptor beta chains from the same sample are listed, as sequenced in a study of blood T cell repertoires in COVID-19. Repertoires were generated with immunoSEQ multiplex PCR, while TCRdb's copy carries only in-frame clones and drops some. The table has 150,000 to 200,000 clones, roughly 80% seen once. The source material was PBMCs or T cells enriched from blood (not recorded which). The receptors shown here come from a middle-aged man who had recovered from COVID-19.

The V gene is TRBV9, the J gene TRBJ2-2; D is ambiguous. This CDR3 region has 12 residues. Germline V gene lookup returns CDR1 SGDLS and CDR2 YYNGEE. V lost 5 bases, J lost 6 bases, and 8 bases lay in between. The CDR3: CASSPSPGELFF. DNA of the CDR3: TGTGCCAGCAGTCCGTCTCCCGGGGAGCTGTTTTTT.

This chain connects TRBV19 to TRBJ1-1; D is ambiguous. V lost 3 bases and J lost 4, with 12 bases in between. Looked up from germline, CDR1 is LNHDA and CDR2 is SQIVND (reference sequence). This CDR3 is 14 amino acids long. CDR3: CASSITRGSTEAFF. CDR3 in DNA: TGTGCCAGTAGTATCACTCGGGGTTCCACTGAAGCTTTCTTT. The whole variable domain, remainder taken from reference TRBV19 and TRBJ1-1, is DGGITQSPKYLFRKEGQNVTLSCEQNLNHDAMYWYRQDPGQGLRLIYYSQIVNDFQKGDIAEGYSVSREKKESFPLTVTSAQKNPTAFYLCASSITRGSTEAFFGQGTRLTVV.

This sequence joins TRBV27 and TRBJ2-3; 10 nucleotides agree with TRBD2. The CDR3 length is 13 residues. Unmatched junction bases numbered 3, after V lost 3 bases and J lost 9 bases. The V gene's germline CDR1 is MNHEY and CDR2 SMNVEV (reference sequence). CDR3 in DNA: TGTGCCAGCAGTTTCACTAGCGGGGCCACGCAGTATTTT. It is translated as CASSFTSGATQYF.

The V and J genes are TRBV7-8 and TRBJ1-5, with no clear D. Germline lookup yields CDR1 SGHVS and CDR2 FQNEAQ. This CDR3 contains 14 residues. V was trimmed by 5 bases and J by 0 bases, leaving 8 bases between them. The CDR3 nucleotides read TGTGCCAGCAGCCCACGGTTTAGCAATCAGCCCCAGCATTTT. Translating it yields CASSPRFSNQPQHF.

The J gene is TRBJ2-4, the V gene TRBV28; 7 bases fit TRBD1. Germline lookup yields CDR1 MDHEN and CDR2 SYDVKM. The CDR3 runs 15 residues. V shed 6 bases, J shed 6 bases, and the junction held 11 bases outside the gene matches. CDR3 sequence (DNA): TGTGCCAGCAGCACAACCGGGACAGTGGGAAACATTCAGTACTTC. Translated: CASSTTGTVGNIQYF.

The CDR3 is CASARDTETQYF. As DNA, the CDR3 is TGCGCCAGTGCCAGGGATACAGAGACCCAGTACTTC. This chain joins TRBV5-1 and TRBJ2-5; a weak D match, TRBD1 (5 bases). CDR3 length equals 12 residues. Germline V CDR1 and CDR2: SGHRS, YFSETQ. With 8 bases removed from V and 4 bases from J, the gap between germline ends came to 12 bases. The full variable domain, its missing parts supplied by reference TRBV5-1 and TRBJ2-5, is KAGVTQTPRYLIKTRGQQVTLSCSPISGHRSVSWYQQTPGQGLQFLFEYFSETQRNKGNFPGRFSGRQFSNSRSEMNVSTLELGDSALYLCASARDTETQYFGPGTRLLVL.

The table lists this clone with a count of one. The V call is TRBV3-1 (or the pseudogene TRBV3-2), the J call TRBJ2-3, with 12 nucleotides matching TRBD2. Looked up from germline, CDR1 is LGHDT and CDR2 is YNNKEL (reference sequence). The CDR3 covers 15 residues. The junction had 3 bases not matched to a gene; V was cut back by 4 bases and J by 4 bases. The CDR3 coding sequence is TGTGCCAGCAGCCTCCTAGCGGGGGGGCCAGATACGCAGTATTTT. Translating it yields CASSLLAGGPDTQYF.

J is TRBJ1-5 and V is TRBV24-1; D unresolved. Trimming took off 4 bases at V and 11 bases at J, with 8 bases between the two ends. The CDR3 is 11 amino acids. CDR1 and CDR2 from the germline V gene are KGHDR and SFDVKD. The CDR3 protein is CATSDGGTQHF. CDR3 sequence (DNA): TGTGCCACCAGTGACGGAGGGACCCAGCATTTT.

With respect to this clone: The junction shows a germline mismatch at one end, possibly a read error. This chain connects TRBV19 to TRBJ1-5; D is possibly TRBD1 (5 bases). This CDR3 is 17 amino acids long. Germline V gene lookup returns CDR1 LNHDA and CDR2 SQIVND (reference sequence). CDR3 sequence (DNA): TGTGCCAGTAGTATAATCGGGGGGACCCCCGGCAACCAGCCCCAGCATTTT. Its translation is CASSIIGGTPGNQPQHF.

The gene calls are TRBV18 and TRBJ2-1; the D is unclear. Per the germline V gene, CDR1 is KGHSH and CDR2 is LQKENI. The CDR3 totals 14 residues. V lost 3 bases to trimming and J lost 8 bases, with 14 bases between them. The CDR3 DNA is TGTGCCAGCTCACCCGTCCGGTTTGGGCATGAGCAGTTCTTC. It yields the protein CASSPVRFGHEQFF.

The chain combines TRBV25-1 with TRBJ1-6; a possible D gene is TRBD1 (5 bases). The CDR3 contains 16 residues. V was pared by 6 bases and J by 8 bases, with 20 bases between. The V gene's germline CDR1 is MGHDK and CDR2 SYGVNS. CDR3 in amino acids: CASREIAGGSDSPLHF. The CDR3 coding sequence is TGTGCCAGCAGAGAAATCGCGGGGGGGAGTGATTCACCCCTCCACTTT.

In nucleotides, the CDR3 is TGTGCCAGCAGCACCCGGGACAGGGGGCGGAATGAGCAGTTCTTC. Protein product: CASSTRDRGRNEQFF. This chain links TRBV5-4 with TRBJ2-1, with 12 bases fitting TRBD1. With 4 bases clipped from V and 7 bases from J, the junction kept 6 bases outside the gene matches. From germline, CDR1 is SGHNT and CDR2 YYREEE (reference sequence). The CDR3 length is 15 residues.

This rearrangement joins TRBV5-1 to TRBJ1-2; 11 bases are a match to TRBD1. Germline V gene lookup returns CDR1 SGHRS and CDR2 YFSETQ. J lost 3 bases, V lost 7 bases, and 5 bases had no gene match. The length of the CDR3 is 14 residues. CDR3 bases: TGCGCCAGCGGCCGGGACAGGGGGGACTATGGCTACACCTTC. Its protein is CASGRDRGDYGYTF.

The CDR3 is CASSSPGVNQPQHF. CDR3 sequence (DNA): TGTGCCAGCAGTTCCCCGGGGGTTAATCAGCCCCAGCATTTT. V usage is TRBV6-4 and J usage is TRBJ1-5; a possible D gene is TRBD1 (5 bases). There are 14 residues in the CDR3. Trimming cost V 5 bases and J 4 bases, with 12 bases left between them. Germline lookup yields CDR1 MRHNA and CDR2 SNTAGT.

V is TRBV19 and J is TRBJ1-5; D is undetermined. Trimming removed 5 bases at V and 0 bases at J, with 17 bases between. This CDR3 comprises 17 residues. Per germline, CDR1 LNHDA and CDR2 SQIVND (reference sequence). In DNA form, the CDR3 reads TGTGCCAGTAGTTCATCCCGTACAGACTATAGCAATCAGCCCCAGCATTTT. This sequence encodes CASSSSRTDYSNQPQHF.

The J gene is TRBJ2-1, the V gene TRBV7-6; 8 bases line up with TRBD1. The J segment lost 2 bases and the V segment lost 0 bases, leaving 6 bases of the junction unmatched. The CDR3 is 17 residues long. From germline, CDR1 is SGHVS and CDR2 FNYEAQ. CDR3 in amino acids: CASSLASTGQAYNEQFF. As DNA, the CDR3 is TGTGCCAGCAGCTTAGCAAGTACGGGACAGGCCTACAATGAGCAGTTCTTC.

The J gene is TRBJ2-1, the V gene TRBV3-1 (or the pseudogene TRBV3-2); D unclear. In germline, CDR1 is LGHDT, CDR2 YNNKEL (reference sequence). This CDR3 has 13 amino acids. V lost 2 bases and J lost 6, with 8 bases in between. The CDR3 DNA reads TGTGCCAGCAGCCAACCAGGCCGCAATGAGCAGTTCTTC. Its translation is CASSQPGRNEQFF.

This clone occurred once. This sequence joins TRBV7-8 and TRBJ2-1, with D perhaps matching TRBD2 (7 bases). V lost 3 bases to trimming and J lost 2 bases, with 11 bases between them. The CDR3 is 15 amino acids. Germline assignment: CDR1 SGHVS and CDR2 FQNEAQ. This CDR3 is CASSLGGQPYNEQFF. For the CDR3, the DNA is TGTGCCAGCAGCTTGGGGGGGCAACCCTACAATGAGCAGTTCTTC.

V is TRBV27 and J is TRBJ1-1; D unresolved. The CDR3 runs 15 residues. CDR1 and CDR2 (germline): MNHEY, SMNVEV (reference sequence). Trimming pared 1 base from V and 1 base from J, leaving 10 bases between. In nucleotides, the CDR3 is TGTGCCAGCAGTTTATTCGCAGAGGGGAACACTGAAGCTTTCTTT. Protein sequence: CASSLFAEGNTEAFF.

The CDR3 DNA follows: TGTGCCAGCAGCTTAATCCCGGGATCGAACACCGGGGAGCTGTTTTTT. Encoded protein: CASSLIPGSNTGELFF. The chain has TRBV7-3 and TRBJ2-2; tentatively, D is TRBD2 (5 bases). Germline V gene lookup returns CDR1 SGHTA and CDR2 FQGTGA. There are 16 residues in the CDR3. The V end lost 1 base, the J end lost 0 bases, and 9 bases lay between the germline ends. The complete variable domain, with remaining parts taken from reference TRBV7-3 and TRBJ2-2, reads GAGVSQTPSNKVTEKGKYVELRCDPISGHTALYWYRQSLGQGPEFLIYFQGTGAADDSGLPNDRFFAVRPEGSVSTLKIQRTERGDSAVYLCASSLIPGSNTGELFFGEGSRLTVL.